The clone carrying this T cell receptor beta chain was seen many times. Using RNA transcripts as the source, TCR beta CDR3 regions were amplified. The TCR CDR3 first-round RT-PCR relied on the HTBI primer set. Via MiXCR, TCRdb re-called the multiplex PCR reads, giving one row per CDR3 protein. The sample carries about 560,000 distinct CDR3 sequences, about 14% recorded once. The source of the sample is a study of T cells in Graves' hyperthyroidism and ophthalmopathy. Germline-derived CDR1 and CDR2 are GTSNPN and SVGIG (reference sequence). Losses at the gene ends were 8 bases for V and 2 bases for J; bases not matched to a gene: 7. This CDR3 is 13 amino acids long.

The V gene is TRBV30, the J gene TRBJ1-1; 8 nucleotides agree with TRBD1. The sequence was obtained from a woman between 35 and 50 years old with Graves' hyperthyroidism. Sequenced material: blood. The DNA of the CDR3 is TGTGCCCGCTCCAGGGGGCTTAACACTGAAGCTTTCTTT. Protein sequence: CARSRGLNTEAFF.